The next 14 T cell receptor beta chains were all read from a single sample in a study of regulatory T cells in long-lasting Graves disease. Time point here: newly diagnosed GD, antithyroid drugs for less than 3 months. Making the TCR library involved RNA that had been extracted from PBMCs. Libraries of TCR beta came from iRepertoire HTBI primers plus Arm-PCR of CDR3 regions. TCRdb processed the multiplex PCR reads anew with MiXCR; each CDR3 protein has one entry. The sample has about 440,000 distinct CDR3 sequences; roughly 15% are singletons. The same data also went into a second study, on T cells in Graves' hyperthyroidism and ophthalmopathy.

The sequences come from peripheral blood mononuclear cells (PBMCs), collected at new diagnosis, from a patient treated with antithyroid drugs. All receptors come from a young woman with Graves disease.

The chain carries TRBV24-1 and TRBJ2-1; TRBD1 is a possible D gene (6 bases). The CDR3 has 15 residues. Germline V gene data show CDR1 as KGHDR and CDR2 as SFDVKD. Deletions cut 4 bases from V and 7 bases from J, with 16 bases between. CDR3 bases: TGTGCCACCAGTGAACCAGGACAGAGGTGGAATGAGCAGTTCTTC. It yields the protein CATSEPGQRWNEQFF.

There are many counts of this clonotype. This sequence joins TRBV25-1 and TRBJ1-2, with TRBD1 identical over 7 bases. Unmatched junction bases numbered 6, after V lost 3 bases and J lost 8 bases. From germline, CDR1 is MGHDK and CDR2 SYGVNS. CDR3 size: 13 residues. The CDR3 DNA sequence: TGTGCCAGCAGTGAGACAGGGTATCGGGGCTACACCTTC. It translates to CASSETGYRGYTF.

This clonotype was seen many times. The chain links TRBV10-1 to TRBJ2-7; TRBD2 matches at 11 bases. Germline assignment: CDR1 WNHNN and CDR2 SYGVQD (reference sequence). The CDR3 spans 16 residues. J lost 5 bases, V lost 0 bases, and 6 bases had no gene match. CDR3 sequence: CASSESQLAGENEQYF. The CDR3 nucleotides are TGCGCCAGCAGTGAGTCCCAACTAGCGGGAGAAAACGAGCAGTACTTC.

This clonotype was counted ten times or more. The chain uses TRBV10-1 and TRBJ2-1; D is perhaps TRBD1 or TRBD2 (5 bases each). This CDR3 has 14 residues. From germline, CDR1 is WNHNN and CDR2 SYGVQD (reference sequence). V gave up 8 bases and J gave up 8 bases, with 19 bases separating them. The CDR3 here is CASAWKGRGDEQFF. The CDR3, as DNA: TGCGCCAGCGCTTGGAAAGGGCGAGGGGATGAGCAGTTCTTC.

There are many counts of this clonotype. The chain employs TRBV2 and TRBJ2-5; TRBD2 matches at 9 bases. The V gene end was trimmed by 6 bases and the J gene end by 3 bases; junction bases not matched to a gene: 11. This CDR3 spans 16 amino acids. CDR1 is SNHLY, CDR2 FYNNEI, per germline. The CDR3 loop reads CASSSRTSAKEETQYF. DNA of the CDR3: TGTGCCAGCAGCTCTCGGACTAGCGCAAAAGAAGAGACCCAGTACTTC.

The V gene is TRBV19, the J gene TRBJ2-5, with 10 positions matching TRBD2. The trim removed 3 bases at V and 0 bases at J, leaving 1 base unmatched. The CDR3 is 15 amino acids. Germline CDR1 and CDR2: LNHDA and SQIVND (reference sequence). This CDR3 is CASSMGTSDQETQYF. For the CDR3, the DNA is TGTGCCAGTAGTATGGGGACTAGCGACCAAGAGACCCAGTACTTC. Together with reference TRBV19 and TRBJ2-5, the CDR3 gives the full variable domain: DGGITQSPKYLFRKEGQNVTLSCEQNLNHDAMYWYRQDPGQGLRLIYYSQIVNDFQKGDIAEGYSVSREKKESFPLTVTSAQKNPTAFYLCASSMGTSDQETQYFGPGTRLLVL.

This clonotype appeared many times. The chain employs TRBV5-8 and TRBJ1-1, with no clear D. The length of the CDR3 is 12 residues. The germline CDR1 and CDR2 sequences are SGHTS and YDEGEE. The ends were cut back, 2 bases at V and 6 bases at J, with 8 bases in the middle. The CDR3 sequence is CASSLIPPEAFF. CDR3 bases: TGTGCCAGCAGCTTAATCCCCCCTGAAGCTTTCTTT.

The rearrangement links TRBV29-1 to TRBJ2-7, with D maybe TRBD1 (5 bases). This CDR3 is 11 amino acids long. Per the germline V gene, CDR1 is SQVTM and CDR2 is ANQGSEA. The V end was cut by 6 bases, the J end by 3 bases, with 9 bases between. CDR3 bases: TGCAGCGTCGCAGACAGCTACGAGCAGTACTTC. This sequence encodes CSVADSYEQYF.

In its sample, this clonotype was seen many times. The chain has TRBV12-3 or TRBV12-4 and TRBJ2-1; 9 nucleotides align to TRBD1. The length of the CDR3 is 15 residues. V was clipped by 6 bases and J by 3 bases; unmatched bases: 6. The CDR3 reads CASSPGQGFYNEQFF. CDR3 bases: TGTGCCAGCAGCCCTGGACAGGGGTTCTACAATGAGCAGTTCTTC.

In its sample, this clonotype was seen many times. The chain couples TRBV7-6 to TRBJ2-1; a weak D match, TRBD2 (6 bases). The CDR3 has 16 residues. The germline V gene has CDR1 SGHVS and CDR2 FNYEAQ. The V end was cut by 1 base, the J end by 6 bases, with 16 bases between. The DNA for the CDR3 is TGTGCCAGCAGCTTAGGTTCGGTACTAGCTAGCAATGAGCAGTTCTTC. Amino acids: CASSLGSVLASNEQFF. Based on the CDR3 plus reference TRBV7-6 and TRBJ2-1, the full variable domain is GAGVSQSPRYKVTKRGQDVALRCDPISGHVSLYWYRQALGQGPEFLTYFNYEAQQDKSGLPNDRFSAERPEGSISTLTIQRTEQRDSAMYRCASSLGSVLASNEQFFGPGTRLTVL.

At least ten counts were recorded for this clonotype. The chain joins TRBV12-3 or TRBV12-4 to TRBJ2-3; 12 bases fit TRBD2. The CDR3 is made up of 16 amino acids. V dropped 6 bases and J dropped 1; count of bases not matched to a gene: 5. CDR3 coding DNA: TGTGCCAGCAGCTCGGGACTAGCGGGCCGCACAGATACGCAGTATTTT. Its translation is CASSSGLAGRTDTQYF.

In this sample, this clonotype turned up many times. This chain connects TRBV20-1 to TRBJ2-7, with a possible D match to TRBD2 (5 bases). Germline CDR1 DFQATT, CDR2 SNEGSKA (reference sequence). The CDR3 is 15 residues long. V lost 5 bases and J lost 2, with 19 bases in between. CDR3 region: CSAPSYERGTYEQYF. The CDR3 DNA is TGCAGTGCTCCCAGTTATGAACGGGGAACCTACGAGCAGTACTTC.

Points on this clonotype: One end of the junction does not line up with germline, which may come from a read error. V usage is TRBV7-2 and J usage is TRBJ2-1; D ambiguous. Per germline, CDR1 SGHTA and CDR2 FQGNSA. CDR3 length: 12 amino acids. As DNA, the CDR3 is TGTGCTAGCAGCTTGTCGACTCGGTTGCGGTTCTTC. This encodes CASSLSTRLRFF. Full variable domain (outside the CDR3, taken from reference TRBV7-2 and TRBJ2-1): GAGVSQSPSNKVTEKGKDVELRCDPISGHTALYWYRQSLGQGLEFLIYFQGNSAPDKSGLPSDRFSAERTGGSVSTLTIQRTQQEDSAVYLCASSLSTRLRFFGPGTRLTVL.

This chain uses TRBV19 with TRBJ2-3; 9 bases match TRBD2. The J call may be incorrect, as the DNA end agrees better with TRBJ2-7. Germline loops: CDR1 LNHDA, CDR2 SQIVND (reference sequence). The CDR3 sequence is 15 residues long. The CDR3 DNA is TGTGCCAGTAGTCCATTAGCGGGAGAGTCGGCCGAGCAGTACTTC. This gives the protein CASSPLAGESAEQYF.